The 28 T cell receptor beta chains below come from one sample, sequenced in a study of human T cells and chemical hapten exposure. Time point here: patch test 3, about 24 weeks after DPC sensitization. Treatment given: therapeutic diphenylcyclopropenone sensitization with weekly scalp DPC. TCRdb reprocessed the RACE reads via MiXCR and lists one record per CDR3 protein. The sample carries some 60,000 distinct CDR3 sequences, around 12% recorded once. Sequenced material: whole blood, taken in connection with sensitization to the hapten diphenylcyclopropenone (DPC). The origin of the receptors is a man aged 30-40 years with alopecia areata. Some clones in this sample may be carry-over from other donors' samples.

This clonotype was found a few times. The rearrangement uses TRBV5-6 and TRBJ1-2; no reliable D call. The CDR3 sequence is 13 residues long. From germline, CDR1 is SGHDT and CDR2 YYEEEE. Deletions cut 0 bases from V and 8 bases from J, with 11 bases between. For the CDR3, the DNA is TGTGCCAGCAGCTTGGGGCAGATGAGCGGCTACACCTTC. The encoded protein is CASSLGQMSGYTF.

The rearrangement joins TRBV29-1 to TRBJ1-1; TRBD1 matches at 9 bases. The CDR3 loop spans 13 amino acids. With 8 bases clipped from V and 7 bases from J, the junction kept 11 bases outside the gene matches. Per germline, CDR1 SQVTM and CDR2 ANQGSEA. CDR3 sequence: CSIYRGRWDEAFF. The CDR3 DNA is TGCAGCATATACAGGGGGCGATGGGATGAAGCTTTCTTT.

There are a few counts of this clonotype. V usage is TRBV24-1 and J usage is TRBJ1-5, with D possibly matching TRBD1 (5 bases). V lost 2 bases and J 0 bases, leaving 10 bases between the germline ends. The germline V gene encodes CDR1 KGHDR and CDR2 SFDVKD. This CDR3 has 16 residues. The DNA for the CDR3 is TGTGCCACCAGTGATTCCAGGGTGTATAGCAATCAGCCCCAGCATTTT. Translated, it gives CATSDSRVYSNQPQHF.

The table lists this clonotype with many counts. The rearrangement uses TRBV12-3 or TRBV12-4 and TRBJ2-7; 7 bases fit TRBD2. This CDR3 comprises 14 residues. V lost 3 bases, J lost 1 base, and 3 bases stayed unmatched. DNA for the CDR3: TGTGCCAGCAGTTTTTGGGGGGGATCCTACGAGCAGTACTTC. It yields the protein CASSFWGGSYEQYF.

This clonotype was counted at least ten times. The CDR3 protein is CASKTGQEKSEAFF. The CDR3 DNA is TGTGCCAGCAAAACGGGACAGGAAAAATCTGAAGCTTTCTTT. The gene calls are TRBV12-3 or TRBV12-4 and TRBJ1-1, with 8 bases identical to TRBD1. After removal of 7 bases from V and 6 bases from J, the junction contained 10 bases not matched to a gene. The CDR3 spans 14 residues.

The chain uses TRBV20-1 and TRBJ1-5; D possibly corresponds to TRBD1 (6 bases). The germline gives CDR1 DFQATT, CDR2 SNEGSKA (reference sequence). V was cut by 4 bases and J by 2 bases, with 15 bases left in between. CDR3 length: 15 amino acids. Written as DNA, the CDR3 is TGCAGTGCTACCCTTGGGGGGCCGGGCAATCAGCCCCAGCATTTT. This gives the protein CSATLGGPGNQPQHF.

This clonotype has at least ten counts. The chain employs TRBV4-2 and TRBJ2-1; TRBD2 aligns across 9 bases. The CDR3 totals 18 residues. The junction had 9 bases not matched to a gene; V was cut back by 3 bases and J by 0 bases. Germline V CDR1 and CDR2: LGHNA, YNFKEQ. CDR3 bases: TGTGCCAGCAGCCAGGCATCTAGCGGGGTGAGCTCCTACAATGAGCAGTTCTTC. Protein: CASSQASSGVSSYNEQFF.

This clonotype was seen many times. This chain uses TRBV7-3 with TRBJ2-2; tentative D call: TRBD1 (6 bases). Between the trimmed V and J ends, which lost 1 base and 5 bases, there was a span of 23 bases. CDR3 size: 19 residues. Germline CDR1 and CDR2: SGHTA and FQGTGA. CDR3 protein: CASSLSRAVTDRSTGELFF. The CDR3 bases are TGTGCCAGCAGCTTAAGTAGGGCGGTAACGGACAGATCAACCGGGGAGCTGTTTTTT.

CDR3 in DNA: TGTGCCAGCAGTTACCCAGCGGACAGGGGACTGCTGAACACTGAAGCTTTCTTT. It codes for CASSYPADRGLLNTEAFF. The chain combines TRBV6-2 or TRBV6-3 with TRBJ1-1; TRBD1 agrees at 9 bases. This CDR3 comprises 18 residues. Germline CDR1 reads MNHEY; CDR2 reads SVGEGT. The junction had 10 bases not matched to a gene; V was cut back by 2 bases and J by 0 bases.

This clonotype was seen ten or more times. The chain is built from TRBV9 and TRBJ2-1; 9 bases line up with TRBD1. The V segment lost 0 bases and the J segment 10 bases; nucleotides outside the gene matches: 8. The germline V gene has CDR1 SGDLS and CDR2 YYNGEE. The length of the CDR3 is 15 residues. Written as DNA, the CDR3 is TGTGCCAGCAGCGTAGACCCCCGACAGGGGGTCGAGCAGTTCTTC. As protein: CASSVDPRQGVEQFF.

Many counts were recorded for this clonotype. The genes are TRBV29-1 and TRBJ1-2, with 7 bases aligning to TRBD1. Unmatched junction bases numbered 4, after V lost 3 bases and J lost 3 bases. CDR1 is SQVTM, CDR2 ANQGSEA, per germline. The CDR3 consists of 13 residues. DNA of the CDR3: TGCAGCGTTGACCCAGGGGGTGACTATGGCTACACCTTC. Translation gives CSVDPGGDYGYTF.

This clonotype occurred many times. J is TRBJ1-5 and V is TRBV6-1; D is perhaps TRBD1 (6 bases). The germline V and J ends were trimmed by 0 bases and 2 bases, with 8 bases remaining between them. Germline values: CDR1 MNHNS, CDR2 SASEGT. This CDR3 is 15 amino acids long. The CDR3 loop reads CASSEAAGGNQPQHF. The CDR3 DNA reads TGTGCCAGCAGTGAAGCAGCAGGGGGCAATCAGCCCCAGCATTTT.

This clonotype was recorded a few times. The J gene is TRBJ2-7, the V gene TRBV20-1, with 14 bases aligning to TRBD2. This CDR3 spans 16 amino acids. Germline V gives CDR1 DFQATT, CDR2 SNEGSKA (reference sequence). V lost 0 bases and J lost 4; bases outside the gene matches: 5. The CDR3, as DNA: TGCAGTGCTAGAGAGACTAGCGGGGGGGCAAGATACGAGCAGTACTTC. This codes for CSARETSGGARYEQYF.

This clonotype was detected a few times. V gene TRBV6-5 combines with J gene TRBJ2-7; 7 positions match TRBD1. The germline V gene has CDR1 MNHEY and CDR2 SVGAGI. V lost 0 bases and J lost 0; bases outside the gene matches: 5. The CDR3 covers 16 residues. The CDR3 spells CASSYSVGQSSYEQYF. The CDR3 region has the DNA TGTGCCAGCAGTTACTCTGTGGGACAGTCCTCCTACGAGCAGTACTTC.

This chain joins TRBV10-3 and TRBJ1-6; 11 bases fit TRBD1. The CDR3 is 14 amino acids. The V gene end was trimmed by 7 bases and the J gene end by 6 bases; junction bases not matched to a gene: 2. Germline CDR1 is ENHRY and CDR2 is SYGVKD. CDR3 in amino acids: CAINGQGANSPLHF. In DNA form, the CDR3 reads TGTGCCATCAACGGACAGGGGGCTAATTCACCCCTCCACTTT.

The rearrangement links TRBV12-3 or TRBV12-4 to TRBJ1-1, with 7 nucleotides matching TRBD1. J lost 1 base, V lost 6 bases, and 5 bases had no gene match. The CDR3 sequence is 14 residues long. In nucleotides, the CDR3 is TGTGCCAGCAGCGGGACAGCGGGGAACACTGAAGCTTTCTTT. It encodes CASSGTAGNTEAFF.

The genes are TRBV20-1 and TRBJ2-7, with unresolved D. This CDR3 is built from 11 residues. V lost 0 bases and J 3 bases, leaving 3 bases between the germline ends. Germline V gene data show CDR1 as DFQATT and CDR2 as SNEGSKA (reference sequence). CDR3 bases: TGCAGTGCTAGAGATGGCTACGAGCAGTACTTC. As protein: CSARDGYEQYF.

This clonotype was seen a handful of times. The gene calls are TRBV7-9 and TRBJ1-1; D is undetermined. Germline lookup yields CDR1 SEHNR and CDR2 FQNEAQ (reference sequence). CDR3 length equals 13 residues. V lost 8 bases and J 0 bases, leaving 10 bases between the germline ends. CDR3 amino acids: CASGWTVNTEAFF. In DNA, the CDR3 is TGTGCCAGCGGGTGGACCGTGAACACTGAAGCTTTCTTT.

This clonotype is medium-sized in the sample. The rearrangement links TRBV28 to TRBJ2-7; D possibly uses TRBD1 or TRBD2 (5 bases each). Trimming shortened V by 8 bases and J by 2 bases, and 19 bases separated the two germline ends. The CDR3 sequence is 15 residues long. Germline V gene data show CDR1 as MDHEN and CDR2 as SYDVKM. As DNA, the CDR3 is TGTGCCAGCTCCATACCGGGGCGGGCGACCTACGAGCAGTACTTC. Protein sequence: CASSIPGRATYEQYF.

This chain links TRBV6-2 or TRBV6-3 with TRBJ2-1; no clear D gene. The V end lost 6 bases, the J end lost 2 bases, and 17 bases lay between the germline ends. The CDR3 is 16 amino acids. Germline V CDR1 and CDR2: MNHEY, SVGEGT. In nucleotides, the CDR3 is TGTGCCAGCAGGGATTCGATAACGGCGACCTACAATGAGCAGTTCTTC. Translation: CASRDSITATYNEQFF.

This clonotype was counted between two and nine times. The rearrangement uses TRBV3-1 and TRBJ1-2; a possible D gene is TRBD1 (5 bases). The CDR3 has 14 residues. V lost 1 base and J 6 bases, leaving 12 bases between the germline ends. The germline V gene encodes CDR1 LGHDT and CDR2 YNNKEL (reference sequence). CDR3 loop: CASSQVGPHNGYTF. The CDR3 nucleotides read TGTGCCAGCAGCCAAGTGGGGCCCCATAATGGCTACACCTTC.

At least ten counts were recorded for this clonotype. V and J are TRBV6-6 and TRBJ2-1, with D perhaps matching TRBD1 (6 bases). Germline loops: CDR1 MNHNY, CDR2 SVGAGI (reference sequence). The ends were cut back, 5 bases at V and 4 bases at J, with 9 bases in the middle. The CDR3 is made up of 13 amino acids. The CDR3 reads CASSLDRYNEQFF. In nucleotides, the CDR3 is TGTGCCAGCAGTCTAGACAGGTACAATGAGCAGTTCTTC.

The J gene is TRBJ2-3, the V gene TRBV11-3, with D maybe TRBD2 (5 bases). The CDR3 is 16 residues long. Trimming took 7 bases from V and 4 from J, leaving 21 bases between them. The germline V gene has CDR1 SGHNT and CDR2 YENEEA. The CDR3 reads CASTLGEGRLPDTQYF. DNA of the CDR3: TGTGCCAGCACCCTGGGCGAGGGTCGACTTCCAGATACGCAGTATTTT.

This clonotype has more than one count but fewer than ten. This chain uses TRBV29-1 with TRBJ2-5; TRBD2 aligns across 8 bases. The CDR3 runs to 12 residues. Germline V gene data show CDR1 as SQVTM and CDR2 as ANQGSEA. V was clipped by 8 bases and J by 5 bases; unmatched bases: 7. CDR3 nucleotides: TGCAGCTCCCGACTAGCGTCGGAGACCCAGTACTTC. It is translated as CSSRLASETQYF.

The V and J genes are TRBV10-2 and TRBJ2-1; 9 bases agree with TRBD1. V was pared by 6 bases and J by 10 bases, with 4 bases of the junction left unmatched. This CDR3 is 12 amino acids long. Germline values: CDR1 WSHSY, CDR2 SAAADI. CDR3 coding DNA: TGCGCCAGCAGGGACAGGGGTGCGGAGCAGTTCTTC. This sequence encodes CASRDRGAEQFF.

This clonotype was counted ten times or more. The chain couples TRBV29-1 to TRBJ2-1, with 10 nucleotides matching TRBD1. The ends lost 3 bases at V and 0 bases at J; junction bases unmatched: 8. Germline CDR1 is SQVTM and CDR2 is ANQGSEA. CDR3 length: 17 amino acids. CDR3 sequence reads: CSVEGQGTRFSYNEQFF. DNA of the CDR3: TGCAGCGTTGAGGGACAGGGGACCCGATTCTCCTACAATGAGCAGTTCTTC.

The sample holds a few counts of this clonotype. The chain joins TRBV24-1 to TRBJ2-2; D remains ambiguous. CDR3 size: 15 residues. Germline assignment: CDR1 KGHDR and CDR2 SFDVKD. V was clipped by 9 bases and J by 7 bases, with 20 bases between them. The chain's CDR3 is CATAPSGNHGGELFF. CDR3 DNA: TGTGCCACCGCCCCGTCTGGGAATCATGGCGGGGAGCTGTTTTTT.

There are many counts of this clonotype. The rearrangement links TRBV6-2 or TRBV6-3 to TRBJ1-2; D call uncertain. The CDR3 runs 12 residues. Trimming removed 3 bases at V and 8 bases at J, with 10 bases between. Germline V CDR1 and CDR2: MNHEY, SVGEGT. CDR3 residues: CASSYPPRGYTF. CDR3 DNA: TGTGCCAGCAGTTATCCCCCCCGAGGCTACACCTTC.